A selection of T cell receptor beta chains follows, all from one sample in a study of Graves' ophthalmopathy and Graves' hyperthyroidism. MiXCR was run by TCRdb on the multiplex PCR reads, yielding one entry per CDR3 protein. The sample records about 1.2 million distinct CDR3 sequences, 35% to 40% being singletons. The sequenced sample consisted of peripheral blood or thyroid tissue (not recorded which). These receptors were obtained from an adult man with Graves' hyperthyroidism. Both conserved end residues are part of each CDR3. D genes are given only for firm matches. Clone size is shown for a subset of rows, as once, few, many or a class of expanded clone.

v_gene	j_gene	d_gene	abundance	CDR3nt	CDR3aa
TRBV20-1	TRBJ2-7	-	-	TGCAGTGCCGAGTTAGGGGGGGAATCCTACGAGCAGTACTTC	CSAELGGESYEQYF
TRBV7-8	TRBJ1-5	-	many	TGTGCCAGCAGCGCGAACAATCAGCCCCAGCATTTT	CASSANNQPQHF
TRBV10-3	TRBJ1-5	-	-	TGTGCCACCCACGGGGGCGGCAATCAGCCCCAGCATTTT	CATHGGGNQPQHF
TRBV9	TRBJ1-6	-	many	TGTGCCAGCAGCGTAGGGGGCAGGGCGGGAGCACCCCTCCACTTT	CASSVGGRAGAPLHF
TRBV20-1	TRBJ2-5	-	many	TGCAGTGCTGGAACAGGAAACCAAGAGACCCAGTACTTC	CSAGTGNQETQYF
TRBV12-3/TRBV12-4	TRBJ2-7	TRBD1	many	TGTGCCAGCAGGCCGGGACAGGGGACAGAGCAGTACTTC	CASRPGQGTEQYF
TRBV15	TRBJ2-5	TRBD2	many	TGTGCCACCAGCGCCTTGGCTAGCGGGGGTCGGGGAGAGACCCAGTACTTC	CATSALASGGRGETQYF
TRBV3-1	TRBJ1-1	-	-	TGTGCCAGCAGTCCCAGGTGGTACACTGAAGCTTTCTTT	CASSPRWYTEAFF
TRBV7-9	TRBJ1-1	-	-	TGTGCCAGCAGCTTCCTGCCGAACACTGAAGCTTTCTTT	CASSFLPNTEAFF
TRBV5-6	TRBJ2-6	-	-	TGTGCCAGCAGCCCGAACGGGGACACCTCTGGGGCCAACGTCCTGACTTTC	CASSPNGDTSGANVLTF